This entry describes one T cell receptor (beta chain). Produced via immunoSEQ multiplex PCR; TCRdb's table is partial and in-frame only. The table includes 250,000 or so clones, 86% detected once. The sample originates from a study of blood T cell repertoires in COVID-19. This CDR3 is built from 11 residues. The germline gives CDR1 DFQATT, CDR2 SNEGSKA (reference sequence). Trimming pared 4 bases from V and 10 bases from J, leaving 13 bases between. Sequencing was done on a sample of PBMCs or T cells enriched from blood (not recorded which). The origin of this receptor is a woman aged 50 to 60 who had recovered from COVID-19. V and J are TRBV20-1 and TRBJ1-1; D call uncertain. CDR3 in amino acids: CSATGALGAFF. As DNA, the CDR3 is TGCAGTGCTACGGGTGCCCTGGGAGCTTTCTTT.